The source of this T cell receptor beta chain is a study of response to subunit inactivated influenza vaccine. TCRdb re-derived calls from the RT-PCR reads in MiXCR, one entry per CDR3 protein. The sample contains roughly 500,000 distinct CDR3 sequences, roughly 23% of which appear only once. The CDR3 contains 15 residues. V was trimmed by 3 bases and J by 5 bases, leaving 14 bases between them. Germline loops: CDR1 SGHRS, CDR2 YFSETQ. These data were also reused for a study on T cells expressing NK-cell markers. That report adds: Libraries used 5'RACE template switching adding universal primer site and UMIs. Seven HCMV-seropositive donors and one seronegative donor made up the eight sequenced donors. These same clonotypes (in a handful of donors) also led the CD3+CD56-NKG2C+ fraction.

The sequence was collected from a man aged 50 to 59 who received an inactivated influenza vaccine. The chain has TRBV5-1 and TRBJ1-4, with TRBD1 as a possible D gene (6 bases). The specimen was CD4+ T cells sorted from PBMCs, collected 12 days after vaccination. This chain's CDR3 is CASSWEGTRNEKLFF. DNA for the CDR3: TGCGCCAGCAGCTGGGAGGGGACAAGGAATGAAAAACTGTTTTTT. The full variable domain, completed using reference TRBV5-1 and TRBJ1-4, is KAGVTQTPRYLIKTRGQQVTLSCSPISGHRSVSWYQQTPGQGLQFLFEYFSETQRNKGNFPGRFSGRQFSNSRSEMNVSTLELGDSALYLCASSWEGTRNEKLFFGSGTQLSVL.